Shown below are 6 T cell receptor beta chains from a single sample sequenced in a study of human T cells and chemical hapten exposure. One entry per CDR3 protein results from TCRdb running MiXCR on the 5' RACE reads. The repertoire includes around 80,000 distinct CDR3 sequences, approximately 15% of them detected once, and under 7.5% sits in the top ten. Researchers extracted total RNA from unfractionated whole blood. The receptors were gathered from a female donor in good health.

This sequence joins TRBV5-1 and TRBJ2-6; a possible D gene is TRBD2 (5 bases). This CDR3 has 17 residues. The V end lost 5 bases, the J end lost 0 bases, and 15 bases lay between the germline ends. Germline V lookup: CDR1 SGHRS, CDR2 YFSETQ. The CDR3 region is CASSSRGSGSGANVLTF. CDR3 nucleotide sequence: TGCGCCAGCAGTTCACGAGGGTCTGGCTCTGGGGCCAACGTCCTGACTTTC.

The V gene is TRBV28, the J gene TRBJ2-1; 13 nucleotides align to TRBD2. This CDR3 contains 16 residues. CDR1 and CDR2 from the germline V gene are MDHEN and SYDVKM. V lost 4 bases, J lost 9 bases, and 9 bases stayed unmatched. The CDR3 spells CASSSKRTSGSSEQFF. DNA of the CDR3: TGTGCCAGCAGTTCAAAGAGGACTAGCGGGAGCTCTGAGCAGTTCTTC.

The CDR3: CARPGQGQFRQPQHF. DNA of the CDR3: TGTGCCAGACCGGGACAGGGGCAATTTCGGCAGCCCCAGCATTTT. The V call is TRBV12-3 or TRBV12-4, the J call TRBJ1-5; 10 bases map to TRBD1. The V gene end was trimmed by 9 bases and the J gene end by 7 bases; junction bases not matched to a gene: 12. This CDR3 has 15 residues.

The CDR3 nucleotides are TGTGCCAGCATCCCCTACAGGGGCCGCAACACTGAAGCTTTCTTT. The encoded protein is CASIPYRGRNTEAFF. V and J are TRBV28 and TRBJ1-1; 7 positions match TRBD1. After removal of 7 bases from V and 2 bases from J, the junction contained 10 bases not matched to a gene. This CDR3 spans 15 amino acids. The V gene's germline CDR1 is MDHEN and CDR2 SYDVKM.

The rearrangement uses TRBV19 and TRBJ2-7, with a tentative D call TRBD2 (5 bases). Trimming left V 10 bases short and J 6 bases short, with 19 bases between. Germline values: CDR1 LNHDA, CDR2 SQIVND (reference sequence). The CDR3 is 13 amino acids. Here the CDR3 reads CATSTWTTTEQYF. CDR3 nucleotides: TGTGCCACCTCAACGTGGACGACTACCGAGCAGTACTTC.

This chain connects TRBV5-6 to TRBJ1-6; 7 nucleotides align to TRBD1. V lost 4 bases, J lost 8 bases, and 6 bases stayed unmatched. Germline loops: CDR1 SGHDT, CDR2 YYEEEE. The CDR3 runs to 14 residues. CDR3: CASSQQGSYSPLHF. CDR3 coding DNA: TGTGCCAGCAGCCAACAGGGGTCTTATTCACCCCTCCACTTT.